This TCR beta chain was captured by sequencing in a study of siplizumab effects on memory and regulatory T cells. Study-level findings and limits: Assignment of a naive or memory phenotype failed for roughly 75-95% of the proliferating CD4+ or CD8+ clones. Proliferating Tregs taken from siplizumab cultures were not shown to have a confirmed suppressive function. Controls had around 28% Treg-derived mappable alloreactive CD4+ clones on average, versus less than 70% with siplizumab. Unstimulated subset assignment was obtained for only a minor fraction of alloreactive clones.

The germline V gene has CDR1 ENHRY and CDR2 SYGVKD. V lost 8 bases to trimming and J lost 3 bases, with 10 bases between them. CDR3 length: 13 residues. Clones were read by immunoSEQ multiplex PCR, and TCRdb kept only the in-frame ones, dropping some. The repertoire holds about 100,000 clones, with about 95% as singletons. Only one count was recorded for this clone. The antigen remains undetermined. The sequence was collected from a human donor in good health. The chain couples TRBV10-3 to TRBJ2-2, with D possibly TRBD1 on 6 matching bases. Sequencing used non-Treg CD4+ T cells sorted from blood. CDR3 DNA sequence: TGTGCCATCTGGGCAGGGGACACCGGGGAGCTGTTTTTT. This gives the protein CAIWAGDTGELFF.